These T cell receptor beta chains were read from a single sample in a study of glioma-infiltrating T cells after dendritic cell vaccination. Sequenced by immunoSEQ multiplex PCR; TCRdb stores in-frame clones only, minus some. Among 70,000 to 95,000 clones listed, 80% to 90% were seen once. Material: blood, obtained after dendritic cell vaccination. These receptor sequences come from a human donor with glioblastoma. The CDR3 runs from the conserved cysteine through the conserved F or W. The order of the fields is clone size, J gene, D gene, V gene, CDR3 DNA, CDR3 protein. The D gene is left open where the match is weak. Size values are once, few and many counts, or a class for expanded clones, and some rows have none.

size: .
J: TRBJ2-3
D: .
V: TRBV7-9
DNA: TGTGCCAGCAGCTTAATCTCAGATACGCAGTATTTT
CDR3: CASSLISDTQYF

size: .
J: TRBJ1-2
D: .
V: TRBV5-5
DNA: TGTGCCAGCAGCTTGCGCGGACTATATGGCTACACCTTC
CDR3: CASSLRGLYGYTF

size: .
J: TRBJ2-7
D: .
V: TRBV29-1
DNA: TGCAGCGTAAAATACAGGGACGAGCAGTACTTC
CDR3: CSVKYRDEQYF

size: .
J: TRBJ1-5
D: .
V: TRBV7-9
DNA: TGTGCCAGCAGCTTAGGGGCGGGCACCATCAATCAGCCCCAGCATTTT
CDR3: CASSLGAGTINQPQHF

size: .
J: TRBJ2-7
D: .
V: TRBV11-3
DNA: TGTGCCAGCAGCTTAGGGACAAGCCAATTCTACGAGCAGTACTTC
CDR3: CASSLGTSQFYEQYF

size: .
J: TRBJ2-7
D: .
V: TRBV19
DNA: TGTGCCAGTAGTATAGATCCTATTGGTTACGGTTCCTACGAGCAGTACTTC
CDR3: CASSIDPIGYGSYEQYF

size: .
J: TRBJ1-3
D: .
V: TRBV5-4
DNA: TGTGCCAGCAGCTTCAGGGGAAGTACTGGAAACACCATATATTTT
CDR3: CASSFRGSTGNTIYF

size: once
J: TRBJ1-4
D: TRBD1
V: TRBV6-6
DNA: TGTGCCAGCAGTTACACGGCCGGGACAGGACATGAAAAACTGTTTTTT
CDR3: CASSYTAGTGHEKLFF

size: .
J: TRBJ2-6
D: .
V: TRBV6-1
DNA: TGTGCCAGCAGAACAGAACCTCTACGGGCCAACGTCCTGACTTTC
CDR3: CASRTEPLRANVLTF

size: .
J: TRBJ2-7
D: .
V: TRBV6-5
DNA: TGTGCCAGCAGGAGGACAGTCGAATACGAGCAGTACTTC
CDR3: CASRRTVEYEQYF

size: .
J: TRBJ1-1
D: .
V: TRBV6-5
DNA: TGTGCCAGCAGTCGTAGTGCGGCCGAACTTGAAGCTTTCTTT
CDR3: CASSRSAAELEAFF

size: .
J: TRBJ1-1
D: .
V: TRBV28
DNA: TGTGCCAGCAGTTTACTGAGAACTGAAGCTTTCTTT
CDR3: CASSLLRTEAFF

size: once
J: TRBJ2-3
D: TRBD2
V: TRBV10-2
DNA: TGCGCCATTTCTAGCGGGAGAGATACGCAGTATTTT
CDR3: CAISSGRDTQYF

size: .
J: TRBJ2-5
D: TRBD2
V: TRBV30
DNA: TGTGCCTGGAGTGCAATAGCGGGATTGGAGACCCAGTACTTC
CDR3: CAWSAIAGLETQYF

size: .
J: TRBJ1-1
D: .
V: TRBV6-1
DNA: TGTGCCAGCAGGTTGCCCGTAGAGATGAACACTGAAGCTTTCTTT
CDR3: CASRLPVEMNTEAFF

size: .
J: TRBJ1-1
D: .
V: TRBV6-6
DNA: TGTGCCAGCAGTTATGAAGGCTCGGGGAACACTGAAGCTTTCTTT
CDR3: CASSYEGSGNTEAFF

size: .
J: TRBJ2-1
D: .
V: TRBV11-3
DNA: TGTGCCAGCAGCTTAGAGGGGGCTAGCGGATACAATGAGCAGTTCTTC
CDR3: CASSLEGASGYNEQFF

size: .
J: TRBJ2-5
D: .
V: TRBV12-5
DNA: TGTGCTAGTGGTTTGGTACAGCTTACGGACAGTCAAGAGACCCAGTACTTC
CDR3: CASGLVQLTDSQETQYF

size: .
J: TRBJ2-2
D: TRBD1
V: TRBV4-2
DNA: TGTGCCAGCAGCCCCAGACAGGGTTCGGAAACCGGGGAGCTGTTTTTT
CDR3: CASSPRQGSETGELFF

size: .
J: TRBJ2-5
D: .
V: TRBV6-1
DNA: TGTGCCAGCAGTGAAACAGGCGGAGTGACCCAGTACTTC
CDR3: CASSETGGVTQYF

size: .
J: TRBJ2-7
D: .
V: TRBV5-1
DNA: TGCGCCAGCAGCTTGGTAAGCGCCGAACCCTACGAGCAGTACTTC
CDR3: CASSLVSAEPYEQYF

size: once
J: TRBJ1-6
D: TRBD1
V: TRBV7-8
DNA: TGTGCCAGCAGCTTACAGGGGGGAAATTCACCCCTCCACTTT
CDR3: CASSLQGGNSPLHF

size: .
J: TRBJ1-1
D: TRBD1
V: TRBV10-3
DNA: TGTGCCATCAGTGAACTCGGACAGGGGGTGGCTGAAGCTTTCTTT
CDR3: CAISELGQGVAEAFF

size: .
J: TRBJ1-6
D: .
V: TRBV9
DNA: TGTGCCAGCAGCGTAGAACTGAGGTCCGATTCACCCCTCCACTTT
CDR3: CASSVELRSDSPLHF

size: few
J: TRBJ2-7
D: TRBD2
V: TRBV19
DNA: TGTGCCAGTAGTAACCCCGGACTAGCTGGCGAGCAGTACTTC
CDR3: CASSNPGLAGEQYF

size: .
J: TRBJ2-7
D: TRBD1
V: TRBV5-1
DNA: TGCGCCAGCAGCCCGGCGGGACAGGGACCCTACGAGCAGTACTTC
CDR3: CASSPAGQGPYEQYF

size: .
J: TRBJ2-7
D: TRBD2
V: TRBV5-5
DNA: TGTGCCACGGCTCGGGGGGGATCCTACGAGCAGTACTTC
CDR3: CATARGGSYEQYF

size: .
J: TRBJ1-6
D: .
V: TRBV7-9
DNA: TGTGCCAGCAGCGCTTACACAGATTCACCCCTCCACTTT
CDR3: CASSAYTDSPLHF

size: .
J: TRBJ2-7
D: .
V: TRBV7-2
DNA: TGTGCCAGCAGCTTAGCCTCAACTACCTACGAGCAGTACTTC
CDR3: CASSLASTTYEQYF

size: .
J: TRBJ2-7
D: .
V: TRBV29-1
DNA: TGCAGCGGCACTAAGGTTGGCTCCTACGAGCAGTACTTC
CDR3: CSGTKVGSYEQYF

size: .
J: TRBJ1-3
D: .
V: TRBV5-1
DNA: TGCGCCAGCAGCTTTGGGGGGGCTGGAAACACCATATATTTT
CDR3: CASSFGGAGNTIYF

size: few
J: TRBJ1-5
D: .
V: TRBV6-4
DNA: TGTGCCAGCAGTGACGCGGACAGCTGCAATCAGCCCCAGCATTTT
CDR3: CASSDADSCNQPQHF

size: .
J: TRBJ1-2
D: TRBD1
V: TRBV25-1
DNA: TGTGCCAGCAGTCGAAGTTACACAGGGGGCGAAGGCTATGGCTACACCTTC
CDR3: CASSRSYTGGEGYGYTF

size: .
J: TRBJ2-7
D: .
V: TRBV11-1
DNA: TGTGCCAGCAGCAAGAGGAGTAGCGAGCAGTACTTC
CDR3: CASSKRSSEQYF

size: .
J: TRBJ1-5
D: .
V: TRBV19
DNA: TGTGCCAGTAGTGCAGGATACAATCAGCCCCAGCATTTT
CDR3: CASSAGYNQPQHF

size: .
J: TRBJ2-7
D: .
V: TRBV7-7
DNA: TGTGCTAGCAGCCCAGACAGGGAGGCCGAGCAGTACTTC
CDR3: CASSPDREAEQYF

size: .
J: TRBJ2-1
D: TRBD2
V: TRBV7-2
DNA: TGTGCCAGCAGCCTTGGACTAGCGGGATTAGGTGAGCAGTTCTTC
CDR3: CASSLGLAGLGEQFF

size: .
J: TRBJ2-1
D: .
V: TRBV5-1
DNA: TGCGCCAGCAGCTTGGTGGGGGGAGGCGGCAATGAGCAGTTCTTC
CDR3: CASSLVGGGGNEQFF

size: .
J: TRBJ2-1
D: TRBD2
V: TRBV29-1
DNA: TGCAGCGTTGACGGGACTAGCGTGAGTTCGCCCAATGAGCAGTTCTTC
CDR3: CSVDGTSVSSPNEQFF

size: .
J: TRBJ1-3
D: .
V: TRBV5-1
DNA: TGCGCCAGCAGCTTGGGGGCCAGCTCTGGAAACACCATATATTTT
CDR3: CASSLGASSGNTIYF

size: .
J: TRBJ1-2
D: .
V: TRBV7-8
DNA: TGTGCCAGCAGCTTAGGGCAGTACTATGGCTACACCTTC
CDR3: CASSLGQYYGYTF

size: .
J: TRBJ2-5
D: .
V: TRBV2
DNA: TGTGCCAGCAGTGATGGGGCCGCGCGAGAGACCCAGTACTTC
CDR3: CASSDGAARETQYF

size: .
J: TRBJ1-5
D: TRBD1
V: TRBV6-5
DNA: TGTGCCAGCAGTTCGCGGGGGACAGGGGCCCATCAGCCCCAGCATTTT
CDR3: CASSSRGTGAHQPQHF